This is a list of T cell receptor beta chains from one sample in a study of identical twins. TCRdb redid the calling of the 5' RACE reads with MiXCR, one entry per CDR3 protein. The sample shows around 680,000 distinct CDR3 sequences, 8.5% to 9% of them seen only once. The same data also went into a second study, on yellow fever vaccine responses in identical twins.

Source material: PBMCs. These receptors were obtained from a woman aged 18 to 35 in good health. CDR3s include the opening cysteine and the closing phenylalanine or tryptophan.

V: TRBV29-1
J: TRBJ2-1
CDR3: CSTGQHEQFF

V: TRBV21-1
J: TRBJ2-7
CDR3: CASSKGIGGVGYEQYF

V: TRBV20-1
J: TRBJ2-3
CDR3: CSARDLKKGTDTQYF

V: TRBV4-3
J: TRBJ2-7
CDR3: CASSQGLRDGEQYF

V: TRBV5-1
J: TRBJ2-2
CDR3: CASSGRTNTGELFF

V: TRBV7-7
J: TRBJ2-5
CDR3: CASSSTPGDETQYF

V: TRBV11-1
J: TRBJ2-2
CDR3: CASRSKTEILAGAYDTGELFF

V: TRBV4-3
J: TRBJ2-5
CDR3: CASSQDRTGNSGRARETQYF

V: TRBV11-2
J: TRBJ2-5
CDR3: CASSSRTGQTQYF

V: TRBV7-9
J: TRBJ2-3
CDR3: CASSLFVSPTDTQYF

V: TRBV5-5
J: TRBJ1-4
CDR3: CASSFSVEARGLEKLFF

V: TRBV4-3
J: TRBJ2-7
CDR3: CASSQDRAGIYEQYF

V: TRBV11-1
J: TRBJ2-2
CDR3: CASSLMWTSGSGTGELFF

V: TRBV20-1
J: TRBJ2-5
CDR3: CSARTSGETQYF

V: TRBV5-1
J: TRBJ2-3
CDR3: CASSPGTSGSLNTQYF

V: TRBV7-9
J: TRBJ2-1
CDR3: CASSFPENNEQFF